This record concerns one T cell receptor (beta chain) sequence. Its antigen is still unknown. V lost 1 base to trimming and J lost 5 bases, with 10 bases between them. Germline V gene data show CDR1 as SEHNR and CDR2 as FQNEAQ (reference sequence). The CDR3 extends over 14 amino acids. The source of the sample is a study of CD8 T cells in ankylosing spondylitis. General study findings and limits: Blood from ankylosing spondylitis patients appeared to carry a characteristic eight-variant TCR beta motif.

Preparation of TCR beta libraries was done by quantitative 5'-RACE with molecular barcodes. TCRdb processed the 5' RACE reads anew with MiXCR; each CDR3 protein has one entry. Among roughly 100,000 distinct CDR3 sequences listed, around 24% were seen once. The sequenced sample was synovial fluid, either unsorted or a sorted T cell fraction (not recorded which). The chain has TRBV7-9 and TRBJ2-3; D tentatively fits TRBD1 or TRBD2 (5 bases each). The sequence was obtained from a male donor with ankylosing spondylitis. CDR3 amino acids: CASSLGDVGDTQYF. The CDR3 DNA sequence: TGTGCCAGCAGCTTAGGGGACGTCGGAGATACGCAGTATTTT.